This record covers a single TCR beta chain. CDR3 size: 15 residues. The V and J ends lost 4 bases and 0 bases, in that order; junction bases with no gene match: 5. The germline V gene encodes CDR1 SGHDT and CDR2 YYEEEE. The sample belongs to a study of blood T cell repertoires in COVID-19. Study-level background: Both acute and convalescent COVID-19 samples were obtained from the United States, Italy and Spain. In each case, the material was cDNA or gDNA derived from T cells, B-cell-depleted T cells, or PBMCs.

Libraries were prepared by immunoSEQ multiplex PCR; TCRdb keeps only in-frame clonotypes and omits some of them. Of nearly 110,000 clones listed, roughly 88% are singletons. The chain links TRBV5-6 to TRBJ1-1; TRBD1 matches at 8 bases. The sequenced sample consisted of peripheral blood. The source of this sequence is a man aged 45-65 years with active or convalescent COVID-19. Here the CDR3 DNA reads TGTGCCAGCAGCAATCAGGGGGCGATGAACACTGAAGCTTTCTTT. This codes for CASSNQGAMNTEAFF.